This entry concerns a single T cell receptor beta chain. Its antigen is still unknown. Sequencing was performed with immunoSEQ multiplex PCR; in TCRdb, only in-frame clones are kept and a portion is missing. The sample yields around 45,000 clones, 80% to 95% seen once. This CDR3 is built from 15 residues. CDR1 and CDR2 from the germline V gene are LNHDA and SQIVND (reference sequence). These data come from a study of graft-versus-host responses after intestinal transplantation. Study in general: Recipients had multivisceral, liver-intestinal, or isolated intestinal transplants. Anti-thymocyte globulin induction, then tacrolimus and steroids for about three years, went to all recipients. Study-level points and caveats: The recipient marrow held GvH clones, and some of them showed up first in ileum or blood. GvH clone levels peaked in circulation, and this peak was associated with early post-transplant HvG declines.

The TCR comes from a human donor who was the organ donor for an intestinal transplant. This chain uses TRBV19 with TRBJ2-5; 9 bases map to TRBD1. The end of the DNA aligns better with TRBJ2-7, so the J call may be wrong. Sequencing used unstimulated CD4+ T cells sorted from spleen or lymph node cells, obtained before transplant. Here the CDR3 reads CASSIADRGSYEQYF. CDR3 DNA sequence: TGTGCCAGTAGTATCGCGGACAGGGGAAGCTACGAGCAGTACTTC.